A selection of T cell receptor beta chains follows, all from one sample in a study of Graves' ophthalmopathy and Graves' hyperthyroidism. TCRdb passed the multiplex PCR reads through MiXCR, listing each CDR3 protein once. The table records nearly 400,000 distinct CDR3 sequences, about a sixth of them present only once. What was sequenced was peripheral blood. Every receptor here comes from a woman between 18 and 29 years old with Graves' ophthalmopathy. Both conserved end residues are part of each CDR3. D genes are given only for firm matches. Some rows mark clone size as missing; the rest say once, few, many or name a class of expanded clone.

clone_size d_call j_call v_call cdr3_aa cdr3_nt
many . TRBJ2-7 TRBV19 CASSILGSPYEQYF TGTGCCAGTAGTATCCTCGGTTCTCCCTACGAGCAGTACTTC
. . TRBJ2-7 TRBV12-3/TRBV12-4 CASSLGYIYEQYF TGTGCCAGCAGTTTAGGCTACATCTACGAGCAGTACTTC
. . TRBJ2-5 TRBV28 CASSSWTDQETQYF TGTGCCAGCAGTTCCTGGACAGATCAAGAGACCCAGTACTTC
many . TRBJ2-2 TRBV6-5 CASSYFDGELFF TGTGCCAGCAGTTACTTCGACGGGGAGCTGTTTTTT
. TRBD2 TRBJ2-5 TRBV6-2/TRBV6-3 CASSFLAGVQETQYF TGTGCCAGCAGTTTCTTGGCGGGAGTCCAAGAGACCCAGTACTTC
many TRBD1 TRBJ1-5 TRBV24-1 CATSEGTGLASNQPQHF TGTGCCACCAGTGAGGGGACAGGGCTGGCCAGTAATCAGCCCCAGCATTTT
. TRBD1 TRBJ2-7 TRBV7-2 CASSLITGATYEQYF TGTGCCAGCAGCTTAATTACAGGGGCTACCTACGAGCAGTACTTC
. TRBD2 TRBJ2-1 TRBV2 CASRQRTSGSYNEQFF TGTGCCAGCAGACAACGGACTAGCGGGAGTTACAATGAGCAGTTCTTC
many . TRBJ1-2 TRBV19 CASKYDVAVGGYTF TGTGCCAGCAAGTACGATGTCGCAGTCGGGGGCTACACCTTC
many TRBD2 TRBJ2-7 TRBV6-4 CASSRGLAGESSYEQYF TGTGCCAGCAGCCGGGGACTAGCGGGGGAGAGCTCCTACGAGCAGTACTTC
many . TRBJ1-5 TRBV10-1 CASAMGHFEENQPQHF TGCGCCAGCGCAATGGGCCACTTTGAGGAAAATCAGCCCCAGCATTTT
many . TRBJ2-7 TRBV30 CAWRSLGSSYEQYF TGTGCCTGGAGGTCGCTGGGTAGCTCCTACGAGCAGTACTTC
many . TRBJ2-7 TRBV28 CASTFQGGSYEQYF TGTGCCAGCACCTTTCAGGGGGGGTCCTACGAGCAGTACTTC
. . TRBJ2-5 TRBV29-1 CSAEDRRGETQYF TGCAGCGCTGAGGACAGGAGGGGGGAGACCCAGTACTTC
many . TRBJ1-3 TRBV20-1 CSASGVSGNTIYF TGCAGTGCTAGCGGGGTCTCTGGAAACACCATATATTTT
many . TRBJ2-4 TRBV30 CAWGVGVAKNIQYF TGTGCCTGGGGTGTAGGAGTAGCCAAAAACATTCAGTACTTC
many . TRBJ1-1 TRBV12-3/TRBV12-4 CASSLGSLGAFF TGTGCCAGCAGTTTAGGTTCCCTGGGAGCTTTCTTT
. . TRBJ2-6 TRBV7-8 CASRTPTLSGANVLTF TGTGCCAGCAGAACTCCCACCCTATCTGGGGCCAACGTCCTGACTTTC
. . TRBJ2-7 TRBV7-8 CASSLDNEAEQYF TGTGCCAGCAGCTTAGATAACGAAGCCGAGCAGTACTTC
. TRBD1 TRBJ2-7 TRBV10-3 CAISDPGQVSYEQYF TGTGCCATCAGTGACCCGGGACAGGTATCCTACGAGCAGTACTTC
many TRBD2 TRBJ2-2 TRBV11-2 CASSLTSGRPTGELFF TGTGCCAGCAGCTTAACCAGCGGGAGGCCCACCGGGGAGCTGTTTTTT
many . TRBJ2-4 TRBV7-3 CASSPTLGDIQYF TGTGCCAGCAGCCCTACCTTAGGAGACATTCAGTACTTC
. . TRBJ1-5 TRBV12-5 CASGGEPQPQHF TGTGCTAGTGGGGGGGAGCCTCAGCCCCAGCATTTT
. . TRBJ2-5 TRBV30 CAWIYIGGETQYF TGTGCCTGGATTTATATAGGAGGAGAGACCCAGTACTTC
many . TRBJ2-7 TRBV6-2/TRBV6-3 CASSFRARQYEQYF TGTGCCAGCAGTTTCCGGGCTAGACAGTACGAGCAGTACTTC
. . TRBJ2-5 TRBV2 CASTVGSPQETQYF TGTGCCAGCACGGTCGGGAGCCCTCAAGAGACCCAGTACTTC
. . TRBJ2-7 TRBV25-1 CASKQSGVEQYF TGTGCCAGCAAGCAATCGGGGGTCGAGCAGTACTTC
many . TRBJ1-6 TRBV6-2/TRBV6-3 CASSSTSTGRGPLHF TGTGCCAGCAGTTCCACTTCGACAGGCCGAGGACCCCTCCACTTT
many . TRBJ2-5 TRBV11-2 CASSLDRPGGYQETQYF TGTGCCAGCAGCTTAGATCGGCCGGGGGGCTACCAAGAGACCCAGTACTTC
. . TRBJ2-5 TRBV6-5 CASSYSTSFETQYF TGTGCCAGCAGTTACTCAACTAGTTTTGAGACCCAGTACTTC